This T cell receptor (beta chain) was found in a study of blood T cells in healthy people across ages. A second PCR, run for about 6 to 12 cycles, used a sample-barcoded 5' primer plus a J-beta primer mix. Via MiXCR, TCRdb re-called the 5' RACE reads, giving one row per CDR3 protein. The table lists about 2 million distinct CDR3 sequences, about 50% of them singletons. A minimum of 6 micrograms of total RNA was extracted per sample. Germline V gene lookup returns CDR1 MNHEY and CDR2 SMNVEV (reference sequence). The CDR3 has 14 residues. J was trimmed by 6 bases and V by 5 bases; bases with no gene match: 9.

This clonotype was sampled from a woman between 40 and 50 years old in good health. The sample consisted of blood. The chain recombines TRBV27 with TRBJ2-7; 8 bases match TRBD1. Written as DNA, the CDR3 is TGTGCCAGCAGTCAGACAGGGGAAGCGGGCGAGCAGTACTTC. Translated, it gives CASSQTGEAGEQYF.